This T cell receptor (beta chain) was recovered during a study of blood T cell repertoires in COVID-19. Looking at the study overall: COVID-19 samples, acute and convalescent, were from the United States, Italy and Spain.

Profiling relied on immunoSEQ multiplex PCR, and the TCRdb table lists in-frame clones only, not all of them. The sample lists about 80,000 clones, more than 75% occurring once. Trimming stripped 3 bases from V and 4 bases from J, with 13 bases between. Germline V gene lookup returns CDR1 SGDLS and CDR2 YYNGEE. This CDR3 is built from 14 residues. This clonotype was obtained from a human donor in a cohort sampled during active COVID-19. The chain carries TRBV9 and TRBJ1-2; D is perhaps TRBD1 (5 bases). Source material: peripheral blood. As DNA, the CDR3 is TGTGCCAGCAGCGATCGACCAGGGTTCTATGGCTACACCTTC. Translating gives CASSDRPGFYGYTF.